Below, one T cell receptor beta chain is given with its context. Its specificity is unknown. The sample is drawn from a study of a mutant IDH1 vaccine in newly diagnosed glioma. Overall study context: Commencement of vaccination occurred 4-6 weeks following radiotherapy alone, or concurrently with temozolomide cycles. Treated patients comprised 62.5% males and 37.5% females, mean age approximately 42 years. V12 came at week 35, V13 at week 47.

The CDR3 consists of 13 residues. The V segment lost 6 bases and the J segment 2 bases; nucleotides outside the gene matches: 3. Per the germline V gene, CDR1 is MNHEY and CDR2 is SMNVEV (reference sequence). The time point here: week 35, safety follow-up. In every dose of vaccine, 300 ug of mutant IDH1 20-mer peptide was given alongside topical imiquimod. Method: immunoSEQ multiplex PCR; TCRdb's copy keeps in-frame clones and lacks some. The data show 35,000 to 50,000 clones, with approximately 80% seen just once and about 4.6% held by the top ten. The source of this sequence is a woman aged 50 to 60 with glioma. The chain has TRBV27 and TRBJ2-7; TRBD1 matches at 8 bases. The sequencing here drew on PBMCs, taken from a glioma patient whose treatment included an IDH1 peptide vaccine. In DNA, the CDR3 is TGTGCCAGCAGAACAGGGGGAACCTACGAGCAGTACTTC. Translating it yields CASRTGGTYEQYF.